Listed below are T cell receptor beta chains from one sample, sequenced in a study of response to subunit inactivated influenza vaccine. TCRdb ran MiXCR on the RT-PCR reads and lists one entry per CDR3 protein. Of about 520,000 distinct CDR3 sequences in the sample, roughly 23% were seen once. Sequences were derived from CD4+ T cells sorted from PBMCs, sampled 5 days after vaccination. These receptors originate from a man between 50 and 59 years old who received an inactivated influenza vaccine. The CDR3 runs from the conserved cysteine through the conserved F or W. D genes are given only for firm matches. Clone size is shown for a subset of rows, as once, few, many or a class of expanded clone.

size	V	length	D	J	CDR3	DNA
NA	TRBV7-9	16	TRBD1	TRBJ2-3	CASSPEGAPYTDTQYF	TGTGCCAGCAGCCCCGAGGGGGCGCCCTACACAGATACGCAGTATTTT
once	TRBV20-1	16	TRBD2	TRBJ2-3	CSAPGLAGTSTDTQYF	TGCAGTGCTCCCGGACTAGCGGGTACTAGCACAGATACGCAGTATTTT
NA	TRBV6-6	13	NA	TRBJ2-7	CASSYDATYEQYF	TGTGCCAGCAGTTACGACGCCACCTACGAGCAGTACTTC
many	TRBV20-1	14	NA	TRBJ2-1	CSARDSGTNNEQFF	TGCAGTGCTAGGGACAGCGGGACAAACAATGAGCAGTTCTTC
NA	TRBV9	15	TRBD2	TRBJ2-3	CASSVNGRGTDTQYF	TGTGCCAGCAGCGTAAACGGGAGGGGCACAGATACGCAGTATTTT
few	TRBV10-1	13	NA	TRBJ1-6	CASSSGPNSPLHF	TGCGCCAGCAGCTCCGGACCAAATTCACCCCTCCACTTT
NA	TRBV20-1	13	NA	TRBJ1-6	CSVITGQNSPLHF	TGCAGTGTCATCACAGGGCAGAATTCACCCCTCCACTTT
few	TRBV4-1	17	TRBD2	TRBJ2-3	CASSQEGLGPSTGTQYF	TGCGCCAGCAGCCAAGAGGGACTAGGACCTTCCACAGGTACGCAGTATTTT
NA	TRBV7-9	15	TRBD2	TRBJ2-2	CASSTGTINTGELFF	TGTGCCAGCAGCACCGGGACTATTAACACCGGGGAGCTGTTTTTT
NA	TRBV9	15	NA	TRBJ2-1	CASSGDLAFYNEQFF	TGTGCCAGCAGCGGAGATCTAGCGTTCTACAATGAGCAGTTCTTC
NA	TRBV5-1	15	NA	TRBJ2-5	CASSFGASVQETQYF	TGCGCCAGCAGCTTCGGTGCTAGCGTCCAAGAGACCCAGTACTTC
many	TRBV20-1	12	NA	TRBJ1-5	CSAASGDQPQHF	TGCAGTGCTGCCTCGGGGGACCAGCCCCAGCATTTT
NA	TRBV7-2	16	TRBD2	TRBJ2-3	CASSLGRGGALDTQYF	TGTGCCAGCAGCTTAGGTCGCGGGGGGGCATTAGATACGCAGTATTTT
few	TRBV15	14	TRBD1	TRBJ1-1	CATSRVGQGAEAFF	TGTGCCACCAGCAGAGTGGGACAGGGAGCTGAAGCTTTCTTT
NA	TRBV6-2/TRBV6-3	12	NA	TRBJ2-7	CASSSRPREQYF	TGTGCCAGCAGTTCGCGGCCCCGGGAGCAGTACTTC
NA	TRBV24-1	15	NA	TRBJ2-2	CATSDLSRGTGELFF	TGTGCCACCAGTGATTTGTCTCGGGGCACCGGGGAGCTGTTTTTT
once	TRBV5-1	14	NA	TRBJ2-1	CASSLGGKTNEQFF	TGCGCCAGCAGCTTGGGAGGCAAAACCAATGAGCAGTTCTTC
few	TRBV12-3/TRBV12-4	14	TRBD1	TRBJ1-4	CASSGTGGREKLFF	TGTGCCAGCAGCGGGACAGGGGGACGTGAAAAACTGTTTTTT
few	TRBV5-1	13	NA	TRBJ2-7	CASSTTPEYEQYF	TGCGCCAGCAGCACGACCCCCGAGTACGAGCAGTACTTC
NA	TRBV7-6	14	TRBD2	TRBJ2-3	CASSTRTSGQFLYF	TGTGCCAGCAGCACTCGGACTAGCGGGCAGTTTCTTTATTTT
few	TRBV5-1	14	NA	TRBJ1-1	CASSVGGTNTEAFF	TGCGCCAGCAGCGTAGGGGGTACGAACACTGAAGCTTTCTTT
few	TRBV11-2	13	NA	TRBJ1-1	CASSRTQYTEAFF	TGTGCCAGCAGCCGGACTCAGTACACTGAAGCTTTCTTT
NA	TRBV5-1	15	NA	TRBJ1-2	CASSLGGVGGYGYTF	TGCGCCAGCAGCTTGGGCGGGGTTGGCGGCTATGGCTACACCTTC
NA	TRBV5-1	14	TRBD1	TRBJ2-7	CASSLGGGVYEQYF	TGCGCCAGCAGCTTGGGAGGGGGCGTCTACGAGCAGTACTTC
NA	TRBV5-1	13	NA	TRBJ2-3	CASSALRGDTQYF	TGCGCCAGCAGCGCTCTGAGGGGAGATACGCAGTATTTT
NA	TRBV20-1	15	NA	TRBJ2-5	CSAREGALIHETQYF	TGCAGTGCTAGAGAGGGGGCCCTTATTCACGAGACCCAGTACTTC
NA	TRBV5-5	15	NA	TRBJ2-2	CASSLERAYTGELFF	TGTGCCAGCAGCTTGGAAAGGGCGTACACCGGGGAGCTGTTTTTT
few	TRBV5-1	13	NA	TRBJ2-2	CASSETPAGELFF	TGCGCCAGCAGCGAGACGCCGGCGGGGGAGCTGTTTTTT
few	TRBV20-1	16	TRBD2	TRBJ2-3	CSATHVAGGHTDTQYF	TGCAGTGCTACCCACGTAGCGGGGGGACACACAGATACGCAGTATTTT
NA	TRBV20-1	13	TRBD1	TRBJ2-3	CSATRGRTDTQYF	TGCAGTGCTACCAGGGGGCGCACAGATACGCAGTATTTT
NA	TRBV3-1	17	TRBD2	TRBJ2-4	CASSQLAAGVSKNIQYF	TGTGCCAGCAGCCAACTAGCAGCGGGGGTATCCAAAAACATTCAGTACTTC
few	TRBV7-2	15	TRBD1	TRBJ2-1	CASSLVGRGHNEQFF	TGTGCCAGCAGCTTAGTCGGCAGGGGGCACAATGAGCAGTTCTTC
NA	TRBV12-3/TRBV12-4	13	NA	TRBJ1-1	CASSLKGSTEAFF	TGTGCCAGCAGTTTAAAGGGGTCCACTGAAGCTTTCTTT
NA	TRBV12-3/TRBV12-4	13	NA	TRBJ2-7	CASSGTYRDEQYF	TGTGCCAGCAGCGGAACTTATCGGGACGAGCAGTACTTC
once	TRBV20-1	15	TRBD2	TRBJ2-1	CSASVGTSGPNEQFF	TGCAGTGCTAGTGTGGGGACTAGCGGCCCCAATGAGCAGTTCTTC
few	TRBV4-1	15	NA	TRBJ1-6	CASSQERDYNSPLHF	TGCGCCAGCAGCCAAGAGCGGGACTATAATTCACCCCTCCACTTT
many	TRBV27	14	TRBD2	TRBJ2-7	CASSPSGGPSEQYF	TGTGCCAGCAGCCCTAGCGGGGGGCCTAGTGAGCAGTACTTC
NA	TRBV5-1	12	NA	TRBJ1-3	CASQGSGNTIYF	TGCGCCAGCCAGGGTTCCGGAAACACCATATATTTT
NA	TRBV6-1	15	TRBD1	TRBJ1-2	CASSLLKTGHYGYTF	TGTGCCAGCAGTCTTCTTAAGACAGGGCACTATGGCTACACCTTC
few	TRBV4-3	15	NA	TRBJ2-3	CASSQDRGGGDTQYF	TGCGCCAGCAGCCAAGATAGGGGGGGCGGCGATACGCAGTATTTT
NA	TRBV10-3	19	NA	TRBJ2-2	CAISLDRYSYCINTGELFF	TGTGCCATTTCACTGGACAGATACTCCTACTGTATAAACACCGGGGAGCTGTTTTTT
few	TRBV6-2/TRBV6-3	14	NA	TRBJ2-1	CASSGTGFGTSQFF	TGTGCCAGCAGTGGCACGGGCTTCGGGACATCTCAGTTCTTC
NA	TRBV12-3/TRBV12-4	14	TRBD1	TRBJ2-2	CASSLSGGSGELFF	TGTGCCAGCAGTCTATCAGGGGGTTCCGGGGAGCTGTTTTTT
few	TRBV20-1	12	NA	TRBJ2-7	CSVKGNLYEQYF	TGCAGTGTCAAGGGGAACCTCTACGAGCAGTACTTC
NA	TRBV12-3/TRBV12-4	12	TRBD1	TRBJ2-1	CASRYRGPEQFF	TGTGCCAGCAGATACAGGGGTCCTGAGCAGTTCTTC